This is a list of T cell receptor beta chains from one sample in a study of T cell responses to AZD1222 COVID-19 vaccine. Profiled with immunoSEQ multiplex PCR; TCRdb holds only in-frame clones, not every one. The top ten hold about 9.3% of the sample, which has 99,000 or so clones, approximately 90% seen once. The sample consisted of peripheral blood, taken on day 0 of AZD1222 vaccination. The receptors were gathered from an adult in good health. Both conserved end residues are part of each CDR3. The D gene is left open where the match is weak. Expanded clones get a size class; other rows say once, few or many, or leave the size out.

CDR3 protein,CDR3 DNA,V gene,clone size,J gene,D gene
CASSAGDRSSGELFF,TGTGCCAGCAGTGCAGGGGACAGATCATCCGGGGAGCTGTTTTTT,TRBV28,NA,TRBJ2-2,TRBD1
CASRPVWGQRATEAFF,TGTGCCAGCAGGCCTGTGTGGGGACAGCGGGCCACTGAAGCTTTCTTT,TRBV19,NA,TRBJ1-1,TRBD1
CASSLFGGSYNEQFF,TGTGCCAGCAGTTTATTCGGCGGAAGTTACAATGAGCAGTTCTTC,TRBV28,NA,TRBJ2-1,NA
CASSQTSGPYEQYF,TGTGCCAGCAGCCAGACTAGCGGGCCTTACGAGCAGTACTTC,TRBV7-9,NA,TRBJ2-7,TRBD2
CASSLERVDGYTF,TGTGCCAGCAGCTTAGAAAGGGTGGATGGCTACACCTTC,TRBV7-9,once,TRBJ1-2,NA
CASSQDAGTWAYEQYF,TGTGCCAGCAGCCAAGATGCCGGGACCTGGGCCTACGAGCAGTACTTC,TRBV14,NA,TRBJ2-7,NA
CASSSGTRCNEQFF,TGTGCTAGCAGCTCCGGGACTAGGTGTAATGAGCAGTTCTTC,TRBV7-7,NA,TRBJ2-1,TRBD2
CASSQDGDRGYGYTF,TGTGCCAGCAGCCAAGATGGGGACAGGGGTTATGGCTACACCTTC,TRBV3-1/TRBV3-2,NA,TRBJ1-2,TRBD1
CASSQDTLTNEKLFF,TGTGCCAGCAGCCAGGACACCCTAACTAATGAAAAACTGTTTTTT,TRBV4-2,NA,TRBJ1-4,NA
CASSIGQGYEQYF,TGTGCCAGCAGCATAGGACAGGGCTACGAGCAGTACTTC,TRBV9,NA,TRBJ2-7,TRBD1
CASRGQPNYGYTF,TGCGCCAGCAGAGGACAGCCTAACTATGGCTACACCTTC,TRBV10-1,NA,TRBJ1-2,NA
CAWSVVEIAGKLFF,TGTGCCTGGAGTGTCGTCGAAATAGCGGGAAAGCTGTTTTTT,TRBV30,NA,TRBJ2-2,TRBD2
CASSPGQQETQYF,TGTGCCAGCTCACCAGGACAACAAGAGACCCAGTACTTC,TRBV18,NA,TRBJ2-5,NA
CASSVLASNNEQFF,TGTGCCAGCAGTGTTCTAGCGAGTAACAATGAGCAGTTCTTC,TRBV6-4,NA,TRBJ2-1,NA
CASTPNRDISSYNEQFF,TGTGCCAGCACCCCAAATAGGGACATCTCCTCCTACAATGAGCAGTTCTTC,TRBV28,NA,TRBJ2-1,NA
CASRNRVDYGYTF,TGCGCCAGCAGAAACAGGGTTGACTATGGCTACACCTTC,TRBV5-1,NA,TRBJ1-2,NA
CASSFGWDSLLGGDNEQFF,TGTGCCAGCAGCTTCGGCTGGGACAGCCTCCTCGGGGGTGACAATGAGCAGTTCTTC,TRBV7-2,once,TRBJ2-1,NA
CASSLDSQPQHF,TGTGCCAGCAGTCTAGACAGTCAGCCCCAGCATTTT,TRBV7-9,NA,TRBJ1-5,NA
CASRNPWSDTQYF,TGTGCCAGCAGGAACCCTTGGTCAGATACGCAGTATTTT,TRBV6-5,NA,TRBJ2-3,NA
CASSPTSYHPYGYTF,TGTGCCAGCAGCCCAACTTCATATCACCCCTATGGCTACACCTTC,TRBV7-9,NA,TRBJ1-2,NA
CASSLVGDEQYF,TGTGCCAGCAGCTTAGTGGGGGACGAGCAGTACTTC,TRBV7-8,NA,TRBJ2-7,NA
CSARQGLETQYF,TGCAGCGCGAGACAGGGGTTGGAGACCCAGTACTTC,TRBV29-1,NA,TRBJ2-5,TRBD1
CASRLNTGELFF,TGTGCCAGCAGATTGAACACCGGGGAGCTGTTTTTT,TRBV3-1/TRBV3-2,NA,TRBJ2-2,NA
CASSHQTPPGLAADTQYF,TGTGCCAGCAGCCACCAAACCCCGCCGGGACTAGCTGCAGATACGCAGTATTTT,TRBV3-1/TRBV3-2,NA,TRBJ2-3,TRBD2
CASSFQGSNSPLHF,TGTGCCAGCAGCTTTCAGGGGTCTAATTCACCCCTCCACTTT,TRBV7-3,NA,TRBJ1-6,NA
CASSPRLAGSHNEQFF,TGTGCCAGCAGCCCGCGACTAGCGGGATCCCACAATGAGCAGTTCTTC,TRBV7-3,NA,TRBJ2-1,TRBD2
CASSWGRVNSPLHF,TGTGCCAGCAGTTGGGGGAGGGTGAATTCACCCCTCCACTTT,TRBV27,NA,TRBJ1-6,NA
CASSEDTNTEAFF,TGTGCCAGCAGTGAAGACACGAACACTGAAGCTTTCTTT,TRBV2,NA,TRBJ1-1,NA
CASSQPGTGNTEAFF,TGCGCCAGCAGCCAACCAGGGACGGGAAACACTGAAGCTTTCTTT,TRBV5-1,NA,TRBJ1-1,NA
CASSKGQGDQPQHF,TGTGCCAGCAGCAAGGGACAGGGTGATCAGCCCCAGCATTTT,TRBV3-1/TRBV3-2,NA,TRBJ1-5,TRBD1
CASRRGQGRVTIYF,TGTGCCAGCAGACGGGGACAGGGGAGAGTCACCATATATTTT,TRBV28,NA,TRBJ1-3,TRBD1
CASSPRQRPSGYTF,TGTGCCAGCAGTCCACGACAGCGTCCTTCCGGCTACACCTTC,TRBV27,NA,TRBJ1-2,NA
CATALGGQGKGKNIQYF,TGTGCCACCGCTTTAGGGGGACAGGGCAAGGGCAAAAACATTCAGTACTTC,TRBV24-1,NA,TRBJ2-4,TRBD1
CASSLTGTGVTYEQYF,TGTGCCAGCAGCCTAACCGGGACAGGGGTGACTTACGAGCAGTACTTC,TRBV7-2,NA,TRBJ2-7,TRBD1
CASSRGLRAYEQYF,TGTGCCAGCAGCCGGGGACTACGAGCCTACGAGCAGTACTTC,TRBV4-2,NA,TRBJ2-7,TRBD2
CASSYSGTTNEQFF,TGTGCCAGCAGCTACTCTGGGACCACCAATGAGCAGTTCTTC,TRBV11-3,few,TRBJ2-1,NA
CASSLSQRVAKNIQYF,TGTGCCAGCAGTTTATCTCAGCGGGTAGCCAAAAACATTCAGTACTTC,TRBV27,once,TRBJ2-4,NA
CASSYRLEYYNEQFF,TGTGCCAGCAGTTACCGACTAGAGTACTACAATGAGCAGTTCTTC,TRBV6-2/TRBV6-3,NA,TRBJ2-1,NA
CASSLTGTENEKLFF,TGCGCCAGCAGCTTAACCGGGACAGAAAATGAAAAACTGTTTTTT,TRBV5-1,NA,TRBJ1-4,TRBD1
CASSSTGTANSGNTIYF,TGTGCCAGCAGCTCCACCGGGACAGCGAACTCTGGAAACACCATATATTTT,TRBV7-2,NA,TRBJ1-3,TRBD1
CATVTGRVHNEQFF,TGTGCCACCGTGACAGGTCGTGTACACAATGAGCAGTTCTTC,TRBV2,NA,TRBJ2-1,NA
CASSMGPLGAFF,TGTGCCAGCAGCATGGGGCCTTTGGGAGCTTTCTTT,TRBV9,NA,TRBJ1-1,NA
CASLPRQNTEAFF,TGTGCCAGTTTGCCGCGCCAGAACACTGAAGCTTTCTTT,TRBV19,NA,TRBJ1-1,NA
CASSLTTGKRGYGYTF,TGCGCCAGCAGCTTGACCACAGGGAAACGAGGCTATGGCTACACCTTC,TRBV5-1,NA,TRBJ1-2,NA
CASSLSGTGITGELFF,TGTGCCAGCAGTCTTTCCGGGACAGGGATCACCGGGGAGCTGTTTTTT,TRBV27,NA,TRBJ2-2,TRBD1
CASSLALRGTYNEAFF,TGTGCCAGCAGTTTAGCCCTCAGAGGGACGTACAATGAAGCTTTCTTT,TRBV28,NA,TRBJ1-1,NA
CASSPGRMNTGELFF,TGTGCCAGCAGCCCGGGACGGATGAACACCGGGGAGCTGTTTTTT,TRBV5-8,NA,TRBJ2-2,NA
CASSLGWGQGWETQYF,TGTGCCAGCAGCTTAGGATGGGGCCAAGGGTGGGAGACCCAGTACTTC,TRBV11-2,NA,TRBJ2-5,NA